The sequence of this T cell receptor beta chain was determined in a study of synovial regulatory T cells in juvenile arthritis. Across the study: Six patients were on methotrexate and a few were untreated.

On this clone itself: Its antigen is unknown.

Median disease duration was around seven years, range 0.2-19.1. Study results and limitations: Across patients, iaTreg TCR repertoires were mostly private, partly shared with synovial Teff and blood CPL. Synovial Treg CDR3 sequences overlapped more with iaTregs than other circulating Tregs. Inflammation-associated Treg cells in blood had less TCR diversity than the remaining blood Treg cells.

Sequenced by immunoSEQ multiplex PCR; TCRdb stores in-frame clones only, minus some. The sample features roughly 9,200 clones, with roughly 1.5% in its top ten. CDR1 and CDR2 (germline): SGHRS, YFSETQ. The CDR3 length is 14 residues. No DNA was logged. This TCR derives from a donor under 30 with juvenile idiopathic arthritis. Sequenced sample: Treg cells from blood. The subset denotes: HLA-DR+ inflammation-associated blood Treg cells. The chain is built from TRBV5-1 and TRBJ1-1. The CDR3 protein is CASSFGTAGIEAFF. The full variable domain, completed using reference TRBV5-1 and TRBJ1-1, is KAGVTQTPRYLIKTRGQQVTLSCSPISGHRSVSWYQQTPGQGLQFLFEYFSETQRNKGNFPGRFSGRQFSNSRSEMNVSTLELGDSALYLCASSFGTAGIEAFFGQGTRLTVV.